In its sample, the clone carrying this T cell receptor (beta chain) was seen many times. The cDNA was generated by 5'RACE with 10-nucleotide random UMIs. Every sequencing run gave over 200 million TCR-beta sequences, taken from 15-18 subjects. TCRdb redid the calling of the 5' RACE reads with MiXCR, one entry per CDR3 protein. The sample holds approximately 20,000 distinct CDR3 sequences, 15% seen once. The data were obtained in a study of neurological immune-mediated disorders. Germline lookup yields CDR1 DFQATT and CDR2 SNEGSKA (reference sequence). The CDR3 covers 13 residues. V shed 4 bases and J shed 1 base, with 10 bases lying between them.

This chain links TRBV20-1 with TRBJ1-2, with TRBD1 as a possible D gene (6 bases). The sample comprised PBMCs. The TCR was taken from a female donor with HTLV-1-associated myelopathy (HAM/TSP). Here the CDR3 DNA reads TGCAGTGCTATCAGGGACATTAACTATGGCTACACCTTC. This gives the protein CSAIRDINYGYTF.